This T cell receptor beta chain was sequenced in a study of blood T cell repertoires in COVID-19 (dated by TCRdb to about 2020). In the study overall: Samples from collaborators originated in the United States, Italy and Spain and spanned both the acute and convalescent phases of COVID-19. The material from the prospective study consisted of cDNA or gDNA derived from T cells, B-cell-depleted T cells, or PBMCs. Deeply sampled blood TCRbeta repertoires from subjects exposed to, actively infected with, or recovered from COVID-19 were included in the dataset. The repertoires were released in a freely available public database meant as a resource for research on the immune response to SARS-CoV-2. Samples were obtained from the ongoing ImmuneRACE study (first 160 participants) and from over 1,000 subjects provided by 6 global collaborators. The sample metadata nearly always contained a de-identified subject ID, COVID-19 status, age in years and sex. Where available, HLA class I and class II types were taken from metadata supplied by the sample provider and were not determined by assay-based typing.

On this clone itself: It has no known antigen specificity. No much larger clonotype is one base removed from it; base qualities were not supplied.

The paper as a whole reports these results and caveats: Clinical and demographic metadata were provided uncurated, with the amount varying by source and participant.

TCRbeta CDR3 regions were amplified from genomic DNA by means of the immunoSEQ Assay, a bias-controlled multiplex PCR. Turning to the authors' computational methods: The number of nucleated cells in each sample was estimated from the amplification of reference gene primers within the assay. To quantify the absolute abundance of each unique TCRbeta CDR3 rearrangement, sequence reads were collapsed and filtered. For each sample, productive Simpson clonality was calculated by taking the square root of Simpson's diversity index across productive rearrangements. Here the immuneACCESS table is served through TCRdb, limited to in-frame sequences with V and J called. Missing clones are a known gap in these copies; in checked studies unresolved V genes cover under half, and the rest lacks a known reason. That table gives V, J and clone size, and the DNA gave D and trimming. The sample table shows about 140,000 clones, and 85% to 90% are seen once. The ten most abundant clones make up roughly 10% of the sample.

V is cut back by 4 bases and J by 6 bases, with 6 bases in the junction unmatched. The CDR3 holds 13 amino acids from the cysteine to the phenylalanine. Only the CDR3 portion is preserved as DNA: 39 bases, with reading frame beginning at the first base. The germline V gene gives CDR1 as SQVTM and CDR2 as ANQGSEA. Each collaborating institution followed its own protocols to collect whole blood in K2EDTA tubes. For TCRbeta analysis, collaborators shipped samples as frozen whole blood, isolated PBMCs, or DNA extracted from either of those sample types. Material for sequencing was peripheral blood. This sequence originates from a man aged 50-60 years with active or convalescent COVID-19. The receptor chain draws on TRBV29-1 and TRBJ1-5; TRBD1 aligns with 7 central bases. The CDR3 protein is CSVGTGQSQPQHF. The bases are TGCAGCGTTGGGACAGGCCAAAGTCAGCCCCAGCATTTT.